The T cell receptor (beta chain) described here comes from a study of blood T cell repertoires in COVID-19. Turning to the study itself: From T cells, B-cell-depleted T cells, or PBMCs came the material, which was cDNA or gDNA.

Generated by immunoSEQ multiplex PCR, the TCRdb table keeps only in-frame clones and is missing some. The sample includes roughly 310,000 clones, roughly nine tenths of them seen just once. All enrollees were about 18 to 90 years old and from approximately 24 US areas. The sequenced material came from PBMCs or T cells enriched from blood (not recorded which). This TCR came from a man aged 55 to 70 who had recovered from COVID-19.

CDR3 protein: CASSQDGRPGQETEKLFF. For the CDR3, the DNA is TGTGCCAGCAGCCAAGATGGTAGGCCGGGACAGGAGACTGAAAAACTGTTTTTT. The V gene is TRBV3-1 (or the pseudogene TRBV3-2), the J gene TRBJ1-4; TRBD1 matches at 8 bases. Germline V lookup: CDR1 LGHDT, CDR2 YNNKEL (reference sequence). V shed 0 bases and J 7 bases; nucleotides not matched to a gene: 13. This CDR3 has 18 amino acids.